This record looks at one TCR beta chain sequence and its context. TCRdb's copy holds only in-frame clones and misses some; the assay was immunoSEQ multiplex PCR. In the table there are fewer than 110,000 clones, about 87% of which are singletons. Germline-derived CDR1 and CDR2 are MNHEY and SVGEGT. V dropped 5 bases and J dropped 1 base, with 15 bases sitting between them. CDR3 length equals 16 residues. This record belongs to a study of T cell responses to AZD1222 COVID-19 vaccine. Pooled samples include second doses given at about 4 or 12 weeks. V and J are TRBV6-2 or TRBV6-3 and TRBJ2-1, with D maybe TRBD2 (6 bases). The source is an adult who received the AZD1222 COVID-19 vaccine. The input for sequencing was peripheral blood, taken 28 days after the second AZD1222 dose. CDR3 nucleotide sequence: TGTGCCAGCAGTCGCCCCCCGGGACTTTCCTACAATGAGCAGTTCTTC. Translation: CASSRPPGLSYNEQFF.